Below, 18 T cell receptor beta chains from the same sample are listed, as sequenced in a study of blood T cell repertoires in COVID-19. The data were produced by immunoSEQ multiplex PCR, yet TCRdb's version contains in-frame clones alone and is incomplete. The sample has about 170,000 clones, less than 85% seen once. The sample taken for sequencing was PBMCs or T cells enriched from blood (not recorded which). The receptors originated from a woman in her forties or fifties who had recovered from COVID-19.

In this sample, this clone turned up once. This sequence joins TRBV5-1 and TRBJ2-2; tentative D call: TRBD2 (5 bases). The CDR3 loop spans 16 amino acids. The germline V gene encodes CDR1 SGHRS and CDR2 YFSETQ. Trimming removed 2 bases at V and 0 bases at J, with 11 bases between. The CDR3 DNA reads TGCGCCAGCAGCTTCCCGGCGGGTGCGAACACCGGGGAGCTGTTTTTT. This codes for CASSFPAGANTGELFF.

The chain uses TRBV27 and TRBJ1-2, with D perhaps TRBD1 (6 bases). The V end lost 7 bases, the J end lost 0 bases, and 18 bases lay between the germline ends. The germline gives CDR1 MNHEY, CDR2 SMNVEV (reference sequence). This CDR3 is built from 16 residues. The CDR3 loop is CASTYRYGGTNYGYTF. The CDR3 region has the DNA TGTGCCAGCACTTACCGGTATGGGGGCACTAACTATGGCTACACCTTC.

The chain uses TRBV6-5 and TRBJ1-1, with a possible D match to TRBD1 (6 bases). Germline V CDR1 and CDR2: MNHEY, SVGAGI. Trimming stripped 8 bases from V and 7 bases from J, with 20 bases between. This CDR3 comprises 14 residues. The CDR3 DNA sequence: TGTGCCAGCTTCGGCGGGGGGGCGCCAGGTGAAGCTTTCTTT. Translated, it gives CASFGGGAPGEAFF.

V and J are TRBV4-3 and TRBJ2-1, with 7 bases matching TRBD2. Germline trimming cut 0 bases from V and 4 bases from J; bases unmatched to any gene: 3. The V gene's germline CDR1 is LGHNA and CDR2 YSLEER. The CDR3 extends over 15 amino acids. CDR3 nucleotides: TGCGCCAGCAGCCAAGAGTCTAGCGGTTACAATGAGCAGTTCTTC. Translated: CASSQESSGYNEQFF.

V is TRBV3-1 (or the pseudogene TRBV3-2) and J is TRBJ1-2; unclear D gene. Germline V gene lookup returns CDR1 LGHDT and CDR2 YNNKEL (reference sequence). The CDR3 sequence is 13 residues long. The ends were cut back, 1 base at V and 4 bases at J, with 7 bases in the middle. The CDR3 bases are TGTGCCAGCAGCCAAGTCGGCGGCTATGGCTACACCTTC. Its translation: CASSQVGGYGYTF.

The genes are TRBV3-1 (or the pseudogene TRBV3-2) and TRBJ1-5; D is unresolved. The germline V gene has CDR1 LGHDT and CDR2 YNNKEL (reference sequence). V was shortened by 2 bases and J by 2 bases, with 7 bases between the two germline ends. The CDR3 is made up of 14 amino acids. CDR3 sequence: CASSQRLGNQPQHF. The DNA of the CDR3 is TGTGCCAGCAGCCAACGGTTGGGCAATCAGCCCCAGCATTTT.

J is TRBJ1-1 and V is TRBV9; D perhaps matches TRBD1 (5 bases). Trimming cost V 4 bases and J 4 bases, with 14 bases left between them. Germline CDR1 and CDR2: SGDLS and YYNGEE. The CDR3 contains 14 residues. For the CDR3, the DNA is TGTGCCAGCAGCCAGTCCTCAGGGTTCACTGAAGCTTTCTTT. This codes for CASSQSSGFTEAFF.

Notes on this clone: Other nucleotide sequences in the sample specify the same CDR3. The chain joins TRBV5-1 to TRBJ1-6; D unclear. The CDR3 sequence is 15 residues long. Trimming took off 5 bases at V and 6 bases at J, with 15 bases between the two ends. The germline gives CDR1 SGHRS, CDR2 YFSETQ. The DNA for the CDR3 is TGCGCCAGCAGGCGGGAGGTGGCTATTAATTCACCCCTCCACTTT. Translation gives CASRREVAINSPLHF. Full variable domain (outside the CDR3, taken from reference TRBV5-1 and TRBJ1-6): KAGVTQTPRYLIKTRGQQVTLSCSPISGHRSVSWYQQTPGQGLQFLFEYFSETQRNKGNFPGRFSGRQFSNSRSEMNVSTLELGDSALYLCASRREVAINSPLHFGNGTRLTVT.

V and J are TRBV10-3 and TRBJ1-2, with 10 nucleotides matching TRBD1. The CDR3 totals 14 residues. The germline gives CDR1 ENHRY, CDR2 SYGVKD. V was pared by 7 bases and J by 4 bases, with 6 bases of the junction left unmatched. CDR3 DNA: TGTGCCATCAAAGGACAGGGGGATCCCTATGGCTACACCTTC. It yields the protein CAIKGQGDPYGYTF.

V and J are TRBV18 and TRBJ2-5, with D possibly TRBD1 on 6 matching bases. Germline CDR1 KGHSH, CDR2 LQKENI. V was pared by 0 bases and J by 5 bases, with 10 bases between. This CDR3 contains 14 residues. The CDR3 region has the DNA TGTGCCAGCTCACCACCCGGACAGTGGGAGACCCAGTACTTC. Translating it yields CASSPPGQWETQYF.

Only one count was recorded for this clone. The rearrangement links TRBV30 to TRBJ1-2; D call uncertain. V was cut by 1 base and J by 4 bases, with 7 bases left in between. This CDR3 comprises 12 residues. Germline V gene sequence: CDR1 GTSNPN, CDR2 SVGIG (reference sequence). The CDR3 DNA follows: TGTGCCTGGAGTGAGCAGGTCTATGGCTACACCTTC. Amino acids: CAWSEQVYGYTF.

The CDR3 protein is CASSLLGGTLVSSYEQYV. In DNA, the CDR3 is TGTGCCAGCAGCTTATTGGGTGGGACACTTGTAAGCTCCTACGAGCAGTACGTC. The chain uses TRBV7-8 and TRBJ2-7; D is perhaps TRBD1 (6 bases). This CDR3 region has 18 residues. Per germline, CDR1 SGHVS and CDR2 FQNEAQ. Trimming pared 2 bases from V and 0 bases from J, leaving 20 bases between.

In its sample, this clone was seen a few times. The chain uses TRBV11-3 and TRBJ2-1, with D possibly TRBD2 on 6 matching bases. CDR1 and CDR2 from the germline V gene are SGHNT and YENEEA. V was clipped by 6 bases and J by 6 bases, with 15 bases between them. The CDR3 sequence is 14 residues long. CDR3 amino acids: CASRGGGFLNEQFF. For the CDR3, the DNA is TGTGCCAGCAGGGGAGGTGGGTTCCTCAATGAGCAGTTCTTC. Full variable domain (rest looked up from reference TRBV11-3 and TRBJ2-1): EAGVVQSPRYKIIEKKQPVAFWCNPISGHNTLYWYLQNLGQGPELLIRYENEEAVDDSQLPKDRFSAERLKGVDSTLKIQPAELGDSAVYLCASRGGGFLNEQFFGPGTRLTVL.

J is TRBJ1-1 and V is TRBV6-5; 8 nucleotides align to TRBD1. The ends lost 2 bases at V and 1 base at J; junction bases unmatched: 3. Looked up from germline, CDR1 is MNHEY and CDR2 is SVGAGI. The CDR3 loop spans 15 amino acids. CDR3 loop: CASSYPGTGNTEAFF. The CDR3, as DNA: TGTGCCAGCAGTTACCCCGGGACAGGGAACACTGAAGCTTTCTTT.

The chain couples TRBV9 to TRBJ1-6; TRBD1 matches 7 bases. V was clipped by 4 bases and J by 6 bases; unmatched bases: 10. Per germline, CDR1 SGDLS and CDR2 YYNGEE. This CDR3 is 16 amino acids long. The CDR3 here is CASSPRGQAINSPLHF. The CDR3 DNA follows: TGTGCCAGCAGCCCCCGAGGACAGGCGATTAATTCACCCCTCCACTTT.

This chain joins TRBV3-1 (or the pseudogene TRBV3-2) and TRBJ2-5; TRBD1 matches 10 bases. V dropped 4 bases and J dropped 5; count of bases not matched to a gene: 10. The germline gives CDR1 LGHDT, CDR2 YNNKEL (reference sequence). The CDR3 extends over 16 amino acids. The CDR3 here is CASSPGTGVFGETQYF. The CDR3 nucleotides read TGTGCCAGCAGCCCTGGGACAGGGGTTTTCGGGGAGACCCAGTACTTC.

The chain links TRBV4-1 to TRBJ2-3; no definite D call. The CDR3 sequence is 14 residues long. In germline, CDR1 is MGHRA, CDR2 YSYEKL. V lost 1 base and J lost 6, with 11 bases in between. The CDR3 protein is CASSQATPQDTQYF. CDR3 in DNA: TGCGCCAGCAGCCAAGCCACCCCACAGGATACGCAGTATTTT.

The chain uses TRBV5-6 and TRBJ1-2, with a weak D call TRBD1 (5 bases). CDR1 is SGHDT and CDR2 is YYEEEE in the germline V gene. CDR3 length: 13 amino acids. V dropped 0 bases and J dropped 3 bases, with 6 bases sitting between them. The CDR3 is CASSLVGDYGYTF. The CDR3 DNA follows: TGTGCCAGCAGCTTGGTAGGGGACTATGGCTACACCTTC.